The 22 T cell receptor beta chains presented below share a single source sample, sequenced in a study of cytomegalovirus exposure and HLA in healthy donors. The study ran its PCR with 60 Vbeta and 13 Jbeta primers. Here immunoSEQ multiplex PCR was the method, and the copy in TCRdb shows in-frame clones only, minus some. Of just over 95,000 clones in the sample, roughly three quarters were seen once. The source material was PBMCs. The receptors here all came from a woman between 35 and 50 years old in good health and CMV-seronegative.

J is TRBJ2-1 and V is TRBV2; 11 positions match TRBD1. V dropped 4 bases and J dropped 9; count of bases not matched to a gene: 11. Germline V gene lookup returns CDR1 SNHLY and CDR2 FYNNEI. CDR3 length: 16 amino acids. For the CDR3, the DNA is TGTGCCAGCAGTGCTATCGGGACAGGGGGTCGCGGTGAGCAGTTCTTC. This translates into CASSAIGTGGRGEQFF.

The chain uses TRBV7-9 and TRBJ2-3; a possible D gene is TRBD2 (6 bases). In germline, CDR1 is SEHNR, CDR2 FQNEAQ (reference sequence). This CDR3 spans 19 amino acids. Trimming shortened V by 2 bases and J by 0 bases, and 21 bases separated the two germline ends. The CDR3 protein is CASSLPRDGGGSSTDTQYF. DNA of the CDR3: TGTGCCAGCAGCTTACCGCGGGACGGCGGAGGGTCTAGCACAGATACGCAGTATTTT.

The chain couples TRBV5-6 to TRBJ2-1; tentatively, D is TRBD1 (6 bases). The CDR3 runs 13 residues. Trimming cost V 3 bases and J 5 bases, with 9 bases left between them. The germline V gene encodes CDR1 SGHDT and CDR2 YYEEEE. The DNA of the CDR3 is TGTGCCAGCAGCTCACAGGGCCACAATGAGCAGTTCTTC. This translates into CASSSQGHNEQFF.

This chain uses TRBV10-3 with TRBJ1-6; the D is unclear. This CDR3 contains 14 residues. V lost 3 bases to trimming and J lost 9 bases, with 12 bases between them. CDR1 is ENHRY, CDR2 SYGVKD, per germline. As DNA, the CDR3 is TGTGCCATCAGTGACTCCTCTACCATTTCACCCCTCCACTTT. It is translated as CAISDSSTISPLHF.

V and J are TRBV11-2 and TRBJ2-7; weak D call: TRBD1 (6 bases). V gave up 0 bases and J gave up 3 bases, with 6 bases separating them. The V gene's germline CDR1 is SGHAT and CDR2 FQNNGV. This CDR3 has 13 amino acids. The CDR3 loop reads CASSLEQGYEQYF. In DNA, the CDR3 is TGTGCCAGCAGCTTAGAACAGGGCTACGAGCAGTACTTC.

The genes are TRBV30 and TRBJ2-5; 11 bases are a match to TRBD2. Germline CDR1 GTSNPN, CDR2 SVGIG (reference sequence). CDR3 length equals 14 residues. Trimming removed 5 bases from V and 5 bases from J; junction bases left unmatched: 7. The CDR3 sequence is CAWGGLAELETQYF. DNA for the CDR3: TGTGCCTGGGGGGGACTAGCGGAATTGGAGACCCAGTACTTC.

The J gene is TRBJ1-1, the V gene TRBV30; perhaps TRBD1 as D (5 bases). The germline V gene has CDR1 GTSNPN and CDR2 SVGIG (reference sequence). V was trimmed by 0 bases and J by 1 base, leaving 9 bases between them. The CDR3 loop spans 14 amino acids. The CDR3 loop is CAWSVYRSNTEAFF. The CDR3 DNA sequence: TGTGCCTGGAGTGTGTACAGGTCGAACACTGAAGCTTTCTTT.

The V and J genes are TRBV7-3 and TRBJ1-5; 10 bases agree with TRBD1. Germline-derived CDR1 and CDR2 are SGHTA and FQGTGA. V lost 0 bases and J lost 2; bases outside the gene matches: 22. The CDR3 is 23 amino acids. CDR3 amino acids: CASSLTARDKLKTGGKGNQPQHF. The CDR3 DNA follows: TGTGCCAGCAGCTTAACAGCCCGAGATAAGCTCAAGACAGGGGGCAAAGGCAATCAGCCCCAGCATTTT.

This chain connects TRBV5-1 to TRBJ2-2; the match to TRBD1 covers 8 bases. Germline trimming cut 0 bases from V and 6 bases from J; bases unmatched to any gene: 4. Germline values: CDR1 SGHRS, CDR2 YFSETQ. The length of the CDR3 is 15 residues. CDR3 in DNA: TGCGCCAGCAGCTTGGTACAGGGGGAGTCCGGGGAGCTGTTTTTT. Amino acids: CASSLVQGESGELFF.

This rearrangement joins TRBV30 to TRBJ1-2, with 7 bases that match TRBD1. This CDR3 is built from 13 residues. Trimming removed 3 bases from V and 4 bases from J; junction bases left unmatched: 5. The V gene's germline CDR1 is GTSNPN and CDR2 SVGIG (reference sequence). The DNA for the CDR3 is TGTGCCTGGAGCGCCCAGGGGGTCTATGGCTACACCTTC. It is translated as CAWSAQGVYGYTF.

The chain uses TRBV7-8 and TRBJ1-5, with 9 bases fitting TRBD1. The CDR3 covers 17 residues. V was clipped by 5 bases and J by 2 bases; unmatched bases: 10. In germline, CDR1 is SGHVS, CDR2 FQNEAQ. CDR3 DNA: TGTGCCAGCAGCCAACTTGACAGGGGGAAAGGCAATCAGCCCCAGCATTTT. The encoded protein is CASSQLDRGKGNQPQHF.

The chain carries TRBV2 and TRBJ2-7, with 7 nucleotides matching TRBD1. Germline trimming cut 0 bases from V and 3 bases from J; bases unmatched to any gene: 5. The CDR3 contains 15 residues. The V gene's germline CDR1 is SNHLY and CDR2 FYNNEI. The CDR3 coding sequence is TGTGCCAGCAGTGAAGCGCCGGCAGGGGGCTACGAGCAGTACTTC. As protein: CASSEAPAGGYEQYF.

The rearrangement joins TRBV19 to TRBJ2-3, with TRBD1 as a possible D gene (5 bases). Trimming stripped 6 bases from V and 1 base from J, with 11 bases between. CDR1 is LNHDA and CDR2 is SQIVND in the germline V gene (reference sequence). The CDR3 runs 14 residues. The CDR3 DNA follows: TGTGCCAGTAGCTGGGGCAGGGGCACAGATACGCAGTATTTT. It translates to CASSWGRGTDTQYF.

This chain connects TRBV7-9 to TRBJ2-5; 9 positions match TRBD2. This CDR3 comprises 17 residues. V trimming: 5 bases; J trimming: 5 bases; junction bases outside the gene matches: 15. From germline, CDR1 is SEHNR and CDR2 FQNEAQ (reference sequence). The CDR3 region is CASSRRLAGGPGETQYF. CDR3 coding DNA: TGTGCCAGCAGCCGTCGTCTGGCGGGGGGGCCGGGGGAGACCCAGTACTTC.

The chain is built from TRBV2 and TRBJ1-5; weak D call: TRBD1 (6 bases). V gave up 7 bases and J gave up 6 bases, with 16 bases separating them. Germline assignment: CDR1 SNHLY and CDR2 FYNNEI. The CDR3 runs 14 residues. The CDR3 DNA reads TGTGCCAGCACCCTACAGGGCGTAGGTCAGCCCCAGCATTTT. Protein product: CASTLQGVGQPQHF.

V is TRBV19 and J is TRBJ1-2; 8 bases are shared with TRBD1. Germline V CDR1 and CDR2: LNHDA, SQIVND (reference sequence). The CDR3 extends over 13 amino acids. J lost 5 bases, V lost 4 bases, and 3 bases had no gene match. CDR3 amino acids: CASSTGGRYGYTF. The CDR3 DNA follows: TGTGCCAGTAGTACAGGGGGCCGGTATGGCTACACCTTC.

The CDR3 nucleotides read TGTGCCAGCAGCGAGCGGCAGGCGAACACTGAAGCTTTCTTT. It is translated as CASSERQANTEAFF. The V call is TRBV9, the J call TRBJ1-1, with unresolved D. V lost 3 bases, J lost 1 base, and 10 bases lay in between. The CDR3 contains 14 residues. The germline gives CDR1 SGDLS, CDR2 YYNGEE.

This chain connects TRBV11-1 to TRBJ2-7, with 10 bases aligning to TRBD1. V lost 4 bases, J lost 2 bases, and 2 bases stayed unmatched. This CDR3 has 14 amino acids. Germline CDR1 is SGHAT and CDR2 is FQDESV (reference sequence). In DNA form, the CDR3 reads TGTGCCAGCAGCTCAGGACAGGGGGCCTACGAGCAGTACTTC. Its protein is CASSSGQGAYEQYF. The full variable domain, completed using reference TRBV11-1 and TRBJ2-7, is EAEVAQSPRYKITEKSQAVAFWCDPISGHATLYWYRQILGQGPELLVQFQDESVVDDSQLPKDRFSAERLKGVDSTLKIQPAELGDSAMYLCASSSGQGAYEQYFGPGTRLTVT.

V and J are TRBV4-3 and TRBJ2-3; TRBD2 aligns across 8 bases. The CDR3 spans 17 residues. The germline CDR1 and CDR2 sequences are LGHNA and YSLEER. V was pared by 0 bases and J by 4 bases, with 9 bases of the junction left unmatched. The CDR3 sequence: CASSQDLGTSVSDTQYF. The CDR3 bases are TGCGCCAGCAGCCAAGACCTTGGGACTAGTGTCTCAGATACGCAGTATTTT.

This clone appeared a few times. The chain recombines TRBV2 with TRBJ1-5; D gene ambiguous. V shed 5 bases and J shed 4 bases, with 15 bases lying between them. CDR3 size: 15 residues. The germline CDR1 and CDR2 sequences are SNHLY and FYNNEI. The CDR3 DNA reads TGTGCCAGCAGTCAGTTTCCGGGTCGAAATCAGCCCCAGCATTTT. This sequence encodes CASSQFPGRNQPQHF.

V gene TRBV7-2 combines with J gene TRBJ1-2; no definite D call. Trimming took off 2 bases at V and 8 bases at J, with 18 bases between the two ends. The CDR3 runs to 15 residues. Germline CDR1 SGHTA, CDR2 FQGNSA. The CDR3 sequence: CASSLYRAGNRGYTF. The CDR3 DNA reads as TGTGCCAGCAGCTTATACCGTGCGGGGAATAGGGGCTACACCTTC.

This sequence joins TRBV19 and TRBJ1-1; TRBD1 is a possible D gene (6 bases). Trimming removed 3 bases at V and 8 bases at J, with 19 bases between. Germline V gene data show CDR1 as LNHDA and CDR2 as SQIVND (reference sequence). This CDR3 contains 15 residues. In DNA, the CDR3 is TGTGCCAGTAGTATTTGGGGTCGTCCACAGGGAGAAGCTTTCTTT. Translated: CASSIWGRPQGEAFF.